Presented here are 10 T cell receptor beta chains from one specimen sequenced in a study of patients with pleural tuberculosis. TCRdb re-called the reads with MiXCR, one entry per CDR3 protein. The sample lists 25,000 to 30,000 distinct CDR3 sequences, more than 15% occurring once. Sequencing input: peripheral blood. The source of these receptors is a human donor with pleural tuberculosis.

Turning to this clonotype: A read error may explain this, as a much larger clone is one base away. The chain links TRBV29-1 to TRBJ2-7; 10 nucleotides line up with TRBD1. Germline V gives CDR1 SQVTM, CDR2 ANQGSEA. This CDR3 is built from 12 residues. This CDR3 reads CSVGDRGYVQYF. The CDR3 nucleotides read TGCAGCGTTGGGGACAGGGGCTACGTGCAGTACTTC.

This clonotype was counted at least ten times. This CDR3 reads CAISEGLAKNIQYF. CDR3 DNA: TGTGCCATCAGTGAGGGTCTAGCCAAAAACATTCAGTACTTC. The chain couples TRBV10-3 to TRBJ2-4; D is uncertain. V lost 2 bases and J lost 0, with 5 bases in between. The CDR3 has 14 amino acids. Germline CDR1 is ENHRY and CDR2 is SYGVKD.

In its sample, this clonotype was seen many times. The chain carries TRBV27 and TRBJ2-5, with 8 bases matching TRBD1. CDR1 and CDR2 from the germline V gene are MNHEY and SMNVEV (reference sequence). The length of the CDR3 is 15 residues. Trimming removed 4 bases from V and 4 bases from J; junction bases left unmatched: 8. As DNA, the CDR3 is TGTGCCAGCAGTTCCAGACAGGGGTTAAGAGAGACCCAGTACTTC. Its translation: CASSSRQGLRETQYF.

Of note for this clonotype: Lacking the conserved final phenylalanine or tryptophan, this CDR3 likely reflects a read error. The limits of the CDR3 on the DNA are not certain, so only TCRdb's listed CDR3 is given. The rearrangement links TRBV20-1 to TRBJ2-7; the listed D gene, TRBD1, was not tested against the DNA. The CDR3 is 15 amino acids in total, end residues counted. Germline CDR1 reads DFQATT; CDR2 reads SNEGSKA (reference sequence). The CDR3 spells CSATLSRGYSYEEYS.

Turning to this clonotype: The junction and the germline gene differ at one end; a read error may be behind it. The chain carries TRBV27 and TRBJ1-2; D unclear. Germline CDR1 is MNHEY and CDR2 is SMNVEV (reference sequence). CDR3 length equals 15 residues. CDR3 residues: CVGSLTENSLYGYTF. The CDR3 DNA reads TGCGTCGGCAGTCTGACTGAGAACTCCCTCTATGGCTACACCTTC.

A remark on this clonotype: Germline and junction disagree at one end, which may indicate a read error. V is TRBV6-9 and J is TRBJ1-6, with no clear D. Germline loops: CDR1 MNHGY, CDR2 SVAAGI. The length of the CDR3 is 18 residues. The CDR3 DNA reads TGTGCCAGCAGTTCCCCCCGGGGTAGCGATCCCTATAATCCACCTCTCCACTTT. Protein sequence: CASSSPRGSDPYNPPLHF.

This clonotype occurred many times. The V call is TRBV5-1, the J call TRBJ2-2; D is undetermined. CDR1 is SGHRS and CDR2 is YFSETQ in the germline V gene. This CDR3 comprises 14 residues. Trimming took 3 bases from V and 5 from J, leaving 11 bases between them. In DNA, the CDR3 is TGCGCCAGCAGCTCCCAGCCCAAGACCGGGGAGCTGTTTTTT. Its protein is CASSSQPKTGELFF. Based on the CDR3 plus reference TRBV5-1 and TRBJ2-2, the full variable domain is KAGVTQTPRYLIKTRGQQVTLSCSPISGHRSVSWYQQTPGQGLQFLFEYFSETQRNKGNFPGRFSGRQFSNSRSEMNVSTLELGDSALYLCASSSQPKTGELFFGEGSRLTVL.

This clonotype counts as medium-sized. The gene calls are TRBV6-2 or TRBV6-3 and TRBJ2-1, with 7 nucleotides matching TRBD2. CDR1 and CDR2 (germline): MNHEY, SVGEGT. The CDR3 is 13 residues long. Trimming at V came to 6 bases and at J to 12 bases, leaving 11 bases not matched to a gene. The CDR3 loop is CASSGSGTKPQFF. The CDR3 DNA follows: TGTGCCAGCAGCGGGTCCGGGACTAAACCGCAGTTCTTC.

This clonotype was picked up many times. The chain combines TRBV29-1 with TRBJ1-1, with no clear D. Germline V CDR1 and CDR2: SQVTM, ANQGSEA. The CDR3 spans 12 residues. The ends were cut back, 8 bases at V and 2 bases at J, with 12 bases in the middle. CDR3 region: CSFPGPNTEAFF. The CDR3 DNA reads TGCAGCTTCCCTGGCCCAAACACTGAAGCTTTCTTT.

This clonotype was observed at least ten times. V usage is TRBV4-3 and J usage is TRBJ2-1; 9 positions match TRBD2. The CDR3 is 18 amino acids. CDR1 and CDR2 from the germline V gene are LGHNA and YSLEER. The V segment lost 0 bases and the J segment 9 bases; nucleotides outside the gene matches: 15. CDR3 DNA sequence: TGCGCCAGCAGCCAAGATTTCGATAGCGGGGGACCGAGGGGTGAGCAGTTCTTC. Protein: CASSQDFDSGGPRGEQFF.